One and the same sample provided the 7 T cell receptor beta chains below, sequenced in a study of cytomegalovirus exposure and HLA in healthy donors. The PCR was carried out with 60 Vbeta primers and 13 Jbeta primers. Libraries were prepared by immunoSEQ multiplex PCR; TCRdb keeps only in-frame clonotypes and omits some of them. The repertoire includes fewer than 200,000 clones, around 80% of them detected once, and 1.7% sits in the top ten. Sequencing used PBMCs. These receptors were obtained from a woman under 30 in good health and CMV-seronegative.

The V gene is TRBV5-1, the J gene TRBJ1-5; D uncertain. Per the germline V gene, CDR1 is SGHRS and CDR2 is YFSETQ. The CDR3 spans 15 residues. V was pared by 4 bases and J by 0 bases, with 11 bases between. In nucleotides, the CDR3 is TGCGCCAGCAGCGAAGGAGGAAATAGCAATCAGCCCCAGCATTTT. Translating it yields CASSEGGNSNQPQHF.

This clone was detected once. The DNA of the CDR3 is TGTGCCAGCAGCCAAGGGGGAGGGGTGACTGAAGCTTTCTTT. Residues: CASSQGGGVTEAFF. The J gene is TRBJ1-1, the V gene TRBV4-2, with a weak D call TRBD1 (5 bases). The CDR3 sequence is 14 residues long. CDR1 and CDR2 (germline): LGHNA, YNFKEQ. The V end lost 1 base, the J end lost 5 bases, and 11 bases lay between the germline ends.

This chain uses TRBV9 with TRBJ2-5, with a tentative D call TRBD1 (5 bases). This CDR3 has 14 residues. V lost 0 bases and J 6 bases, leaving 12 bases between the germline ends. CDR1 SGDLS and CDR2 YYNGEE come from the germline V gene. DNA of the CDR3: TGTGCCAGCAGCGTAGGCCCAGCAGGGAAGACCCAGTACTTC. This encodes CASSVGPAGKTQYF. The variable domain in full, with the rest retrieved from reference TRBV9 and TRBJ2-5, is DSGVTQTPKHLITATGQRVTLRCSPRSGDLSVYWYQQSLDQGLQFLIQYYNGEERAKGNILERFSAQQFPDLHSELNLSSLELGDSALYFCASSVGPAGKTQYFGPGTRLLVL.

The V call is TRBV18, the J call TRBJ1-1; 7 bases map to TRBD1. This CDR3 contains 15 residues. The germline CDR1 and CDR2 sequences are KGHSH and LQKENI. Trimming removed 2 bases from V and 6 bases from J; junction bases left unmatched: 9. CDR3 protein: CASSPTPQGGAEAFF. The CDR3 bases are TGTGCCAGCTCACCAACCCCCCAGGGGGGAGCTGAAGCTTTCTTT.

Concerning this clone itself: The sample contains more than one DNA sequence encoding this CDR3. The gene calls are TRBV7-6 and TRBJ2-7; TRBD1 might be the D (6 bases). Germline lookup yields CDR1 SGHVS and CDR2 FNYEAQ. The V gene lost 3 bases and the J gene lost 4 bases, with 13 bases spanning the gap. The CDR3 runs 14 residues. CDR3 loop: CASSLDSEAYEQYF. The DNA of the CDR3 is TGTGCCAGCAGCTTGGACAGTGAAGCGTACGAGCAGTACTTC.

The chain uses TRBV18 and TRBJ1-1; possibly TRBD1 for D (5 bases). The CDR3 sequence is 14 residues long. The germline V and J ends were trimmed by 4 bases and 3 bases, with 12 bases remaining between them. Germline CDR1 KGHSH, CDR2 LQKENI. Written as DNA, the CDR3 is TGTGCCAGCTCACGGATTAGGGGTGACACTGAAGCTTTCTTT. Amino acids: CASSRIRGDTEAFF.

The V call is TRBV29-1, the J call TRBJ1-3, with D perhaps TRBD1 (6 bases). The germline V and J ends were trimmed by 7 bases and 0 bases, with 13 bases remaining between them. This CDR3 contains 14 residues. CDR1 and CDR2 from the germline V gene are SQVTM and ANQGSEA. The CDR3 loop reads CSAITGNSGNTIYF. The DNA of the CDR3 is TGCAGCGCAATCACAGGGAACTCTGGAAACACCATATATTTT.